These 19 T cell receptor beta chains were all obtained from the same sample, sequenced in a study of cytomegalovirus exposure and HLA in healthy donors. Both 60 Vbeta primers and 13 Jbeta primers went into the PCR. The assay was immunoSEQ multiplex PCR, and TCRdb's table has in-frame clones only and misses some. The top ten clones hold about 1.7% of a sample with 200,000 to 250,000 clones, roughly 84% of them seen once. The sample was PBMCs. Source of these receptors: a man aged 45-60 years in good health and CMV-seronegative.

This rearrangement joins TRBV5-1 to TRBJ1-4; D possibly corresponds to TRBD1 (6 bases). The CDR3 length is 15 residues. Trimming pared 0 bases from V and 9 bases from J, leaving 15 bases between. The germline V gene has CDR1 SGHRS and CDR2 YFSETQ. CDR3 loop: CASSLEQGSDKKLFF. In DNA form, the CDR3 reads TGCGCCAGCAGCTTGGAACAGGGATCGGACAAAAAACTGTTTTTT.

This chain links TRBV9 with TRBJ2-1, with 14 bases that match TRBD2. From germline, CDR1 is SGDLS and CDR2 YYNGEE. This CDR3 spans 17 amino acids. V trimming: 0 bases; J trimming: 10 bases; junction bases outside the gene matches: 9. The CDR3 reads CASSVGSGLAGGGEQFF. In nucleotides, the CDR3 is TGTGCCAGCAGCGTAGGGAGTGGACTAGCGGGAGGTGGGGAGCAGTTCTTC.

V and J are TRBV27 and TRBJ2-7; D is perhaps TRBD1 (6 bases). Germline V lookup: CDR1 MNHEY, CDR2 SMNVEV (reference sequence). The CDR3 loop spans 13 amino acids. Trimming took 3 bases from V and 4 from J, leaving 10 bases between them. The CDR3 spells CASSLGHLYEQYF. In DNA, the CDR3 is TGTGCCAGCAGTTTGGGACACTTATACGAGCAGTACTTC.

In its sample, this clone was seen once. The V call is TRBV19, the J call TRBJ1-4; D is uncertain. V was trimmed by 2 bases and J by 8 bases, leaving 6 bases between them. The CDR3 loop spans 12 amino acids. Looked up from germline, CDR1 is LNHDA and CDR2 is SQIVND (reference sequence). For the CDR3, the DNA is TGTGCCAGTAGTATACGCGGGGAAAAACTGTTTTTT. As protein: CASSIRGEKLFF.

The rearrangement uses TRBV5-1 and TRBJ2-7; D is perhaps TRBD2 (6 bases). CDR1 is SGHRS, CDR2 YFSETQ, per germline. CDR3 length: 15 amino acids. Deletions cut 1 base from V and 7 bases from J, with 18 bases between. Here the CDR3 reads CASSLNAGPPGEQYF. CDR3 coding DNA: TGCGCCAGCAGCTTGAATGCGGGACCCCCAGGGGAGCAGTACTTC.

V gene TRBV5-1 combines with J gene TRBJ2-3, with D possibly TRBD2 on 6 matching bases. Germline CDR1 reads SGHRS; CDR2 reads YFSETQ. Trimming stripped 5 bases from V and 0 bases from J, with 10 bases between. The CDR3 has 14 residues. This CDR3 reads CASRPGVSTDTQYF. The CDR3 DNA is TGCGCCAGCAGGCCGGGGGTTAGCACAGATACGCAGTATTTT.

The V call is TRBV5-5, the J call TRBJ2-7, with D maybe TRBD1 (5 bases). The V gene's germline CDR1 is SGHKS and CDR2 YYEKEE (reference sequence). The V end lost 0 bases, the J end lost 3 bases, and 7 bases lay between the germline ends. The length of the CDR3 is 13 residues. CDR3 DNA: TGTGCCAGCAGCTTGGAGGGGTACTACGAGCAGTACTTC. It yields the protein CASSLEGYYEQYF.

CDR3 bases: TGTGCCAGCAGAGCCAGGGATTGGGGCACTGAAGCTTTCTTT. Amino acids: CASRARDWGTEAFF. This chain joins TRBV28 and TRBJ1-1, with a tentative D call TRBD1 (5 bases). V shed 6 bases and J shed 4 bases, with 15 bases lying between them. CDR1 is MDHEN and CDR2 is SYDVKM in the germline V gene. The CDR3 is made up of 14 amino acids.

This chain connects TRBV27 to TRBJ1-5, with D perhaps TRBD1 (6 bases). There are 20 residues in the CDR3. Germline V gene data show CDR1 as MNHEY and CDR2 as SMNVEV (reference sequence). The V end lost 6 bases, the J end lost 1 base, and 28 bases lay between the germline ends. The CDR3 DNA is TGTGCCAGCAGCTTACACTTGGATTTATTAACAGGGCGCAGCAATCAGCCCCAGCATTTT. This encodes CASSLHLDLLTGRSNQPQHF.

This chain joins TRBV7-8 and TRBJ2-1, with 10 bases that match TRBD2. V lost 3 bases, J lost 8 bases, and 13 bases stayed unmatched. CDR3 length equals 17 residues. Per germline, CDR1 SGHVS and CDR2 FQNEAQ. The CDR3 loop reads CASSLIEAGGFRDEQFF. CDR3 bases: TGTGCCAGCAGCTTGATTGAAGCGGGAGGGTTCAGGGATGAGCAGTTCTTC.

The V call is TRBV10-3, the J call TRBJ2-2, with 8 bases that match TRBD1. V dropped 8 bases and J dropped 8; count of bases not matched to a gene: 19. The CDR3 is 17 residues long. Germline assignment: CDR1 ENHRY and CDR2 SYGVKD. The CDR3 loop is CAIGSTGGRQQQGELFF. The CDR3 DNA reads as TGTGCCATCGGATCTACAGGGGGTCGACAGCAACAGGGGGAGCTGTTTTTT.

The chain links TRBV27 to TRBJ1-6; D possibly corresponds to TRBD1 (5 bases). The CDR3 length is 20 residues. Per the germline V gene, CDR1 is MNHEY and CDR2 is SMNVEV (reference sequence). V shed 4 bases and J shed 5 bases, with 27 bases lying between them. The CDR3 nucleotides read TGTGCCAGCAGTTCCCAAAATATACACGCGGGGGAAAAAAATAATTCACCCCTCCACTTT. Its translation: CASSSQNIHAGEKNNSPLHF.

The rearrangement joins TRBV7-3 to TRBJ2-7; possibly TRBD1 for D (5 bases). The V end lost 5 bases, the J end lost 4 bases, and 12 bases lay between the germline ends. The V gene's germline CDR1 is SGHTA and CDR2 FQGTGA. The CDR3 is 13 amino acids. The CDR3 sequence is CASSPAQGYEQYF. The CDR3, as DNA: TGTGCCAGCAGCCCGGCCCAGGGTTACGAGCAGTACTTC.

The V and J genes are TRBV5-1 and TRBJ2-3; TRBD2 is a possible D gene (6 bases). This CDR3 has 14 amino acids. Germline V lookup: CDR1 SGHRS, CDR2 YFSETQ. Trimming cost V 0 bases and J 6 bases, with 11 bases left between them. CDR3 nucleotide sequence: TGCGCCAGCAGCTTGGCGGGGGTAGTGGATACGCAGTATTTT. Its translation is CASSLAGVVDTQYF.

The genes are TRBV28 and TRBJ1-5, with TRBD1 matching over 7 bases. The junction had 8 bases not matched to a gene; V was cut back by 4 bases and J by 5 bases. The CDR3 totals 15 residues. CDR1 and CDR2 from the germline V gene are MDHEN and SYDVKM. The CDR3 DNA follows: TGTGCCAGCAGTTCCCCGGGACAGTGGGATCAGCCCCAGCATTTT. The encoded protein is CASSSPGQWDQPQHF. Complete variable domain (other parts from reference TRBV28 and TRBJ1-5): DVKVTQSSRYLVKRTGEKVFLECVQDMDHENMFWYRQDPGLGLRLIYFSYDVKMKEKGDIPEGYSVSREKKERFSLILESASTNQTSMYLCASSSPGQWDQPQHFGDGTRLSIL.

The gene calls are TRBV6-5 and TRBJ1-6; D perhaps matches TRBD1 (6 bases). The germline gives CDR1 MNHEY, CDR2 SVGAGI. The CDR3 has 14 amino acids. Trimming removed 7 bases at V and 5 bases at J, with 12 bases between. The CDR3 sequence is CASTRDTDNSPLHF. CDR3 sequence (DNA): TGTGCCAGCACCCGGGACACCGATAATTCACCCCTCCACTTT.

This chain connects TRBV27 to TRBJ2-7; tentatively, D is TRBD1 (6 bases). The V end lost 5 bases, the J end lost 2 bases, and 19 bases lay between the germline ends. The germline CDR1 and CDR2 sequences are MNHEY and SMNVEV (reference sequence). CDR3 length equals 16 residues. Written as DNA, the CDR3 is TGTGCCAGCAGTACCCAGGGGCAGGGTGTTCCCTACGAGCAGTACTTC. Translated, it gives CASSTQGQGVPYEQYF.

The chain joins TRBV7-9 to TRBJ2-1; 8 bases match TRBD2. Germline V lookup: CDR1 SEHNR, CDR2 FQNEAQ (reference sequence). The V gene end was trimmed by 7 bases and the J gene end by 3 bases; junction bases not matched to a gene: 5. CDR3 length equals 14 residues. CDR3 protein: CASMESGSYNEQFF. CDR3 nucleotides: TGTGCCAGCATGGAGAGCGGGAGCTACAATGAGCAGTTCTTC.

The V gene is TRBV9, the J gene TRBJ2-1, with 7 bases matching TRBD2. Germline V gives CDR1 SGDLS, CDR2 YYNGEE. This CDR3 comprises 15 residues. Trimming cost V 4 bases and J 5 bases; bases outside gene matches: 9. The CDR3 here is CASSPSGTHNNEQFF. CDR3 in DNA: TGTGCCAGCAGCCCCAGCGGGACTCACAACAATGAGCAGTTCTTC.